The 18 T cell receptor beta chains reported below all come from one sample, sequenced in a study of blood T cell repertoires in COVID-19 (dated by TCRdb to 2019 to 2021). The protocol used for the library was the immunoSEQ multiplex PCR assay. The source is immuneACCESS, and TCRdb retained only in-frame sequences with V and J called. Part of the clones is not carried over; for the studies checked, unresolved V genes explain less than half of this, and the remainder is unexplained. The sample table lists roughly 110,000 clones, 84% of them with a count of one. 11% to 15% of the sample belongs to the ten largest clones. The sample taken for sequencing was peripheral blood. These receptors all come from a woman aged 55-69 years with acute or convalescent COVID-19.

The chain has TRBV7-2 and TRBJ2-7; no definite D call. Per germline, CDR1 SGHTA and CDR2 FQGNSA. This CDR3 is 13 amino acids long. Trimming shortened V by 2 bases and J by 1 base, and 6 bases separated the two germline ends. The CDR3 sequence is CASSLLGSYEQYF. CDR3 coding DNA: TGTGCCAGCAGCTTACTAGGTTCCTACGAGCAGTACTTC.

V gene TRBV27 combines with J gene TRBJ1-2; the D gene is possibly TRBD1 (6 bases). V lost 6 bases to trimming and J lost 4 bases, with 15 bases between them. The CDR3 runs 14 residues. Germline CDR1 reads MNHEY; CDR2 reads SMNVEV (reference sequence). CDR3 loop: CASRASGAGYGYTF. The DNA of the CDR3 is TGTGCCAGCAGGGCGTCAGGGGCTGGCTATGGCTACACCTTC.

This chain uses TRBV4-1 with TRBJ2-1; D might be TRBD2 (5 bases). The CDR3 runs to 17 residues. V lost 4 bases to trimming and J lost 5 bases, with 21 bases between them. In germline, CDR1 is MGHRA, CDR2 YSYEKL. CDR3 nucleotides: TGCGCCAGCAGCCCCGAATCATGGCGGGCTCCGAACAATGAGCAGTTCTTC. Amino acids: CASSPESWRAPNNEQFF.

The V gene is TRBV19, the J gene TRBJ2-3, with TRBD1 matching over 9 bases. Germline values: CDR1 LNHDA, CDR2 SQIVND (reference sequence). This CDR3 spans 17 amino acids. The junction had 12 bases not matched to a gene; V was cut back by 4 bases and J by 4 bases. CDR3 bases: TGTGCCAGTAGTACGCCCGGACAGGGGAGTATCGCAGATACGCAGTATTTT. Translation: CASSTPGQGSIADTQYF. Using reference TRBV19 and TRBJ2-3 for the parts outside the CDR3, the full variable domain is DGGITQSPKYLFRKEGQNVTLSCEQNLNHDAMYWYRQDPGQGLRLIYYSQIVNDFQKGDIAEGYSVSREKKESFPLTVTSAQKNPTAFYLCASSTPGQGSIADTQYFGPGTRLTVL.

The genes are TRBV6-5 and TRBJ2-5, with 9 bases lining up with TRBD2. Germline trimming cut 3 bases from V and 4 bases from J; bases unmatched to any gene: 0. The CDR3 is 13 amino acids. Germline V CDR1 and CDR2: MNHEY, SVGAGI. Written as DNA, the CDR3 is TGTGCCAGCAGTTATAGCGGGGGAGAGACCCAGTACTTC. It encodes CASSYSGGETQYF.

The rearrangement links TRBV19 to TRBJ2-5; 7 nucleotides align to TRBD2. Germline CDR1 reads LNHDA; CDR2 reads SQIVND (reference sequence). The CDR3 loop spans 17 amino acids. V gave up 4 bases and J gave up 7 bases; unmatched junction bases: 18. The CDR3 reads CASSTQASGRPSATQYF. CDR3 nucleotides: TGTGCCAGTAGTACTCAGGCTAGCGGAAGGCCTTCGGCGACCCAGTACTTC.

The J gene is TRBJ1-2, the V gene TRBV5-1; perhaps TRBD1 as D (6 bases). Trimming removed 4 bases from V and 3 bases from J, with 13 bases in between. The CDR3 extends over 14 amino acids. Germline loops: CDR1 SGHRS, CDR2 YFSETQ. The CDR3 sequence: CASSVQGVDYGYTF. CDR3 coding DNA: TGCGCCAGCAGCGTACAGGGAGTCGACTATGGCTACACCTTC.

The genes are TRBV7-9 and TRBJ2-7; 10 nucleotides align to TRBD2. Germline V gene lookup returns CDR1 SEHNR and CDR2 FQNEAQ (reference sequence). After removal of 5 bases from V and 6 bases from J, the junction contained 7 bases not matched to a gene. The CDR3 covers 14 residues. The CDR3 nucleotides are TGTGCCAGCAGCGGGACTAGCGAGGAAGGCGAGCAGTACTTC. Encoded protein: CASSGTSEEGEQYF. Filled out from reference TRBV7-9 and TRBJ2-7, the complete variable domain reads DTGVSQNPRHKITKRGQNVTFRCDPISEHNRLYWYRQTLGQGPEFLTYFQNEAQLEKSRLLSDRFSAERPKGSFSTLEIQRTEQGDSAMYLCASSGTSEEGEQYFGPGTRLTVT.

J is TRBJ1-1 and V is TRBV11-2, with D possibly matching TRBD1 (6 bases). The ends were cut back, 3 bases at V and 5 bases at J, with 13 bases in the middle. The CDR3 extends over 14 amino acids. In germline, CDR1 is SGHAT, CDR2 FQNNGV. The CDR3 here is CASSFYRVGTEAFF. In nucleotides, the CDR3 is TGTGCCAGCAGCTTCTACAGGGTCGGAACTGAAGCTTTCTTT.

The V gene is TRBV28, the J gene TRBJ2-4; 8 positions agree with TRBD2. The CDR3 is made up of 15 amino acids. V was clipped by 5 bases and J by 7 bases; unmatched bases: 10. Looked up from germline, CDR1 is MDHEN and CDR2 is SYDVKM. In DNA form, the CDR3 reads TGTGCCAGCAGTGGGGCGGGAGGATTCAGGAACATTCAGTACTTC. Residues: CASSGAGGFRNIQYF.

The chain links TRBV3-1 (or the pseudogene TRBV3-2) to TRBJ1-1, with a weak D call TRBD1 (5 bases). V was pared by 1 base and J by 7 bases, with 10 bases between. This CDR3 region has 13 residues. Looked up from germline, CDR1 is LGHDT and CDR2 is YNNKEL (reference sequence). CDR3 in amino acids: CASSQVGGDEAFF. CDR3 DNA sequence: TGTGCCAGCAGCCAAGTAGGAGGGGATGAAGCTTTCTTT.

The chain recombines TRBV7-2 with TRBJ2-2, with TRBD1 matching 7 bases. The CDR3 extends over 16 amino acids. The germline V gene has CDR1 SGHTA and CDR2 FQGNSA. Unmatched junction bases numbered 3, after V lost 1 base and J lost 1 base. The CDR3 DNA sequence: TGTGCCAGCAGCTTAGTAGGGGGCTGGAACACCGGGGAGCTGTTTTTT. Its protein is CASSLVGGWNTGELFF.

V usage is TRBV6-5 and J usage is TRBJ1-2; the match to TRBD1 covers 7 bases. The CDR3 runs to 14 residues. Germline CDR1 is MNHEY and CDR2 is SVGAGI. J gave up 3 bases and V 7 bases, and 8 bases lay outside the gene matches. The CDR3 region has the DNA TGTGCCAGCACTACAGGGGATCCCTACTATGGCTACACCTTC. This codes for CASTTGDPYYGYTF.

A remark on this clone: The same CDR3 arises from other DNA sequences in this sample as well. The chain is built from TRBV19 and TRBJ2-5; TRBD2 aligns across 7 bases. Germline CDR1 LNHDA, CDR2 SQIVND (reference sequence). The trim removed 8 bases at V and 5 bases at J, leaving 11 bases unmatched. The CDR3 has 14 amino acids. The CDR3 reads CASSGGAGRETQYF. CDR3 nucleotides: TGTGCCAGTTCGGGGGGAGCTGGGCGTGAGACCCAGTACTTC.

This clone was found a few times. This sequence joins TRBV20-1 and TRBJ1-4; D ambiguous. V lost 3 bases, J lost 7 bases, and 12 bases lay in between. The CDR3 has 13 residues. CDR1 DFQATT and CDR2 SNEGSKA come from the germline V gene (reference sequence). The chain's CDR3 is CSASNRVGEKLFF. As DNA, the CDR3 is TGCAGTGCTAGTAACCGGGTGGGTGAAAAACTGTTTTTT.

The CDR3 sequence is CASSQEQGGGSEQFF. CDR3 nucleotides: TGTGCCAGCAGCCAAGAACAGGGCGGGGGGAGTGAGCAGTTCTTC. The rearrangement uses TRBV3-1 (or the pseudogene TRBV3-2) and TRBJ2-1; 8 bases are shared with TRBD2. Germline CDR1 LGHDT, CDR2 YNNKEL (reference sequence). V lost 0 bases and J lost 9; bases outside the gene matches: 7. There are 15 residues in the CDR3.

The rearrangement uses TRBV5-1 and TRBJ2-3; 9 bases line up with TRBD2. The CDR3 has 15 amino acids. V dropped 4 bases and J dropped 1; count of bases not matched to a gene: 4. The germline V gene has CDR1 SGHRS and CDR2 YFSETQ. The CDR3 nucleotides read TGCGCCAGCAGCCCTAGCGGGGTGGGCACAGATACGCAGTATTTT. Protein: CASSPSGVGTDTQYF.

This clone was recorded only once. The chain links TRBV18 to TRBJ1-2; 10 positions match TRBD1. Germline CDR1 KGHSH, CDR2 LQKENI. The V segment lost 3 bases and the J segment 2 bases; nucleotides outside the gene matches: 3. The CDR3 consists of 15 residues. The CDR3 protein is CASSPGQGENYGYTF. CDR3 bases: TGTGCCAGCTCACCTGGACAGGGGGAAAACTATGGCTACACCTTC.